This passage covers 24 T cell receptor beta chains from one sample sequenced in a study of neoadjuvant anti-PD-1 for oral cavity cancer. Profiled with immunoSEQ multiplex PCR; TCRdb holds only in-frame clones, not every one. The data hold about 42,000 clones, with approximately 80% observed a single time. Time point indicated: after neoadjuvant nivolumab, at surgical resection. Material: PBMCs, obtained after nivolumab (anti-PD-1) treatment. Every receptor here comes from a person aged 40 to 85 with oral cavity squamous cell carcinoma.

The V and J genes are TRBV9 and TRBJ2-2; D possibly matches TRBD1 or TRBD2 (5 bases each). Germline V gives CDR1 SGDLS, CDR2 YYNGEE. The CDR3 is 13 amino acids. V dropped 3 bases and J dropped 6 bases, with 9 bases sitting between them. The chain's CDR3 is CASSGGAAGELFF. DNA for the CDR3: TGTGCCAGCAGCGGAGGGGCGGCCGGGGAGCTGTTTTTT.

Here the CDR3 DNA reads TGTGCCAGCAGCTTAGGCGGGGCCCGGGAGACCCAGTACTTC. Its translation is CASSLGGARETQYF. The V call is TRBV7-9, the J call TRBJ2-5, with TRBD2 as a possible D gene (6 bases). V shed 1 base and J shed 5 bases, with 11 bases lying between them. The germline CDR1 and CDR2 sequences are SEHNR and FQNEAQ (reference sequence). The CDR3 is made up of 14 amino acids. Together with reference TRBV7-9 and TRBJ2-5, the CDR3 gives the full variable domain: DTGVSQNPRHKITKRGQNVTFRCDPISEHNRLYWYRQTLGQGPEFLTYFQNEAQLEKSRLLSDRFSAERPKGSFSTLEIQRTEQGDSAMYLCASSLGGARETQYFGPGTRLLVL.

V is TRBV2 and J is TRBJ1-5; tentatively, D is TRBD1 (6 bases). Per germline, CDR1 SNHLY and CDR2 FYNNEI. The CDR3 is 14 residues long. The V end was cut by 5 bases, the J end by 3 bases, with 11 bases between. As DNA, the CDR3 is TGTGCCAGCAGTAAGACGGGACACAATCAGCCCCAGCATTTT. Residues: CASSKTGHNQPQHF. Together with reference TRBV2 and TRBJ1-5, the CDR3 gives the full variable domain: EPEVTQTPSHQVTQMGQEVILRCVPISNHLYFYWYRQILGQKVEFLVSFYNNEISEKSEIFDDQFSVERPDGSNFTLKIRSTKLEDSAMYFCASSKTGHNQPQHFGDGTRLSIL.

This clone was observed a single time. The CDR3 DNA sequence: TGTGCTAGTGGTCCTACGGGTCGCGTGTACAATGAGCAGTTCTTC. Protein: CASGPTGRVYNEQFF. V is TRBV12-5 and J is TRBJ2-1; D remains unclear. Germline V lookup: CDR1 LGHNT, CDR2 FRNRAP. V lost 5 bases and J 4 bases, leaving 15 bases between the germline ends. The CDR3 sequence is 15 residues long.

The chain joins TRBV5-1 to TRBJ2-7; D call uncertain. V dropped 6 bases and J dropped 2 bases, with 6 bases sitting between them. From germline, CDR1 is SGHRS and CDR2 YFSETQ. The CDR3 runs to 11 residues. The CDR3 sequence is CASTDTYEQYF. CDR3 DNA sequence: TGCGCCAGCACCGACACCTACGAGCAGTACTTC.

The gene calls are TRBV29-1 and TRBJ2-1, with TRBD1 matching 8 bases. V was clipped by 3 bases and J by 3 bases; unmatched bases: 10. Germline V lookup: CDR1 SQVTM, CDR2 ANQGSEA. The CDR3 has 16 amino acids. The CDR3 protein is CSVEGTGGIYYNEQFF. Written as DNA, the CDR3 is TGCAGCGTTGAGGGTACAGGGGGGATTTACTACAATGAGCAGTTCTTC.

This chain links TRBV5-4 with TRBJ1-1; a weak D match, TRBD1 (5 bases). The CDR3 is 14 residues long. Between the trimmed V and J ends, which lost 4 bases and 3 bases, there was a span of 13 bases. Looked up from germline, CDR1 is SGHNT and CDR2 is YYREEE (reference sequence). The CDR3 sequence is CASSPRGGDTEAFF. The CDR3 nucleotides are TGTGCCAGCAGCCCTAGGGGTGGGGACACTGAAGCTTTCTTT.

This clone has only one observation. The chain combines TRBV5-1 with TRBJ2-7; the D is unclear. V gave up 0 bases and J gave up 0 bases, with 10 bases separating them. CDR3 length equals 15 residues. Germline loops: CDR1 SGHRS, CDR2 YFSETQ. In DNA, the CDR3 is TGCGCCAGCAGCTTGGATGGCGGAAGCTCCTACGAGCAGTACTTC. It yields the protein CASSLDGGSSYEQYF.

The chain recombines TRBV9 with TRBJ2-7, with 11 positions matching TRBD2. The germline V gene encodes CDR1 SGDLS and CDR2 YYNGEE. V shed 1 base and J 4 bases; nucleotides not matched to a gene: 4. CDR3 size: 15 residues. Here the CDR3 DNA reads TGTGCCAGCAGCGTACTAGCGGGAGGCCAGTACGAGCAGTACTTC. Encoded protein: CASSVLAGGQYEQYF.

The V call is TRBV6-1, the J call TRBJ2-5; 7 positions agree with TRBD2. CDR1 is MNHNS and CDR2 is SASEGT in the germline V gene. Germline trimming cut 5 bases from V and 5 bases from J; bases unmatched to any gene: 11. The CDR3 length is 15 residues. CDR3 DNA sequence: TGTGCCAGCAGTATTTCTCCAGGGAGGGTGGAGACCCAGTACTTC. It yields the protein CASSISPGRVETQYF.

The chain employs TRBV29-1 and TRBJ2-2; D uncertain. This CDR3 is built from 14 residues. The germline V gene encodes CDR1 SQVTM and CDR2 ANQGSEA. Trimming removed 7 bases at V and 2 bases at J, with 14 bases between. The CDR3 reads CSASREFNTGELFF. CDR3 in DNA: TGCAGCGCCTCTAGAGAATTTAACACCGGGGAGCTGTTTTTT.

The chain couples TRBV11-3 to TRBJ2-1; D gene ambiguous. Germline CDR1 reads SGHNT; CDR2 reads YENEEA. CDR3 length equals 14 residues. Between the trimmed V and J ends, which lost 1 base and 7 bases, there was a span of 11 bases. The CDR3: CASSLAPSANEQFF. CDR3 nucleotides: TGTGCCAGCAGCTTAGCCCCATCCGCTAATGAGCAGTTCTTC. Drawing the rest from reference TRBV11-3 and TRBJ2-1, the complete variable domain is EAGVVQSPRYKIIEKKQPVAFWCNPISGHNTLYWYLQNLGQGPELLIRYENEEAVDDSQLPKDRFSAERLKGVDSTLKIQPAELGDSAVYLCASSLAPSANEQFFGPGTRLTVL.

The J gene is TRBJ1-4, the V gene TRBV7-9; 7 positions match TRBD1. Germline loops: CDR1 SEHNR, CDR2 FQNEAQ (reference sequence). V shed 0 bases and J 8 bases; nucleotides not matched to a gene: 12. The CDR3 is 17 residues long. The CDR3: CASSLAKHGTAGEKLFF. The CDR3 nucleotides read TGTGCCAGCAGCTTAGCAAAGCATGGGACAGCGGGGGAAAAACTGTTTTTT.

The chain links TRBV9 to TRBJ1-2; D is unclear. The CDR3 contains 16 residues. The V end lost 3 bases, the J end lost 4 bases, and 19 bases lay between the germline ends. CDR1 and CDR2 (germline): SGDLS, YYNGEE. CDR3 sequence: CASSDFVKRRAYGYTF. The CDR3 bases are TGTGCCAGCAGCGATTTTGTAAAGAGGAGGGCCTATGGCTACACCTTC.

The rearrangement links TRBV29-1 to TRBJ2-1; 8 positions match TRBD1. The CDR3 extends over 15 amino acids. Germline CDR1 is SQVTM and CDR2 is ANQGSEA. After removal of 4 bases from V and 3 bases from J, the junction contained 8 bases not matched to a gene. This CDR3 reads CSVARQGRYYNEQFF. DNA for the CDR3: TGCAGCGTTGCAAGACAGGGGCGCTACTACAATGAGCAGTTCTTC.

The J gene is TRBJ2-1, the V gene TRBV19, with TRBD2 matching 9 bases. J lost 5 bases, V lost 0 bases, and 11 bases had no gene match. The CDR3 totals 18 residues. Germline V gene data show CDR1 as LNHDA and CDR2 as SQIVND (reference sequence). DNA of the CDR3: TGTGCCAGTAGTATAGACGTCCCGAGACTAGCGGCAAACAATGAGCAGTTCTTC. This codes for CASSIDVPRLAANNEQFF.

This clone was seen only once. The chain employs TRBV5-5 and TRBJ2-7; D remains ambiguous. Trimming cost V 3 bases and J 0 bases, with 16 bases left between them. Germline-derived CDR1 and CDR2 are SGHKS and YYEKEE (reference sequence). This CDR3 contains 16 residues. The CDR3 sequence is CASSSRTTRSSYEQYF. CDR3 nucleotides: TGTGCCAGCAGCTCCCGGACGACGAGGAGCTCCTACGAGCAGTACTTC.

The chain is built from TRBV19 and TRBJ2-1; D not resolved. Germline-derived CDR1 and CDR2 are LNHDA and SQIVND (reference sequence). V lost 1 base to trimming and J lost 0 bases, with 10 bases between them. This CDR3 spans 16 amino acids. CDR3 DNA: TGTGCCAGTAGTATAGTTACGGTCAGCTCCTACAATGAGCAGTTCTTC. It translates to CASSIVTVSSYNEQFF.

The chain employs TRBV5-4 and TRBJ2-3, with D tentatively TRBD1 or TRBD2 (5 bases each). The V end lost 4 bases, the J end lost 4 bases, and 16 bases lay between the germline ends. Germline V CDR1 and CDR2: SGHNT, YYREEE (reference sequence). This CDR3 has 15 residues. CDR3 nucleotide sequence: TGTGCCAGCAGCACGAACCTCCGGGGCCCAGATACGCAGTATTTT. It yields the protein CASSTNLRGPDTQYF.

The chain carries TRBV18 and TRBJ1-6; D gene ambiguous. The CDR3 runs to 17 residues. Germline V gene sequence: CDR1 KGHSH, CDR2 LQKENI. The V end was cut by 0 bases, the J end by 0 bases, with 9 bases between. CDR3: CASSPPEKSSYNSPLHF. Here the CDR3 DNA reads TGTGCCAGCTCACCACCCGAAAAGAGCTCCTATAATTCACCCCTCCACTTT.

This sequence joins TRBV6-1 and TRBJ1-5; D is unclear. This CDR3 is built from 13 residues. Germline CDR1 reads MNHNS; CDR2 reads SASEGT. Trimming removed 0 bases from V and 9 bases from J, with 9 bases in between. This CDR3 is CASSEAPRGPQHF. DNA of the CDR3: TGTGCCAGCAGTGAAGCCCCCCGAGGGCCCCAGCATTTT.

The V gene is TRBV19, the J gene TRBJ1-2, with unresolved D. Deletions cut 9 bases from V and 0 bases from J, with 14 bases between. The germline V gene has CDR1 LNHDA and CDR2 SQIVND (reference sequence). The CDR3 has 14 residues. Here the CDR3 reads CASRPGTTNYGYTF. The CDR3 DNA sequence: TGTGCCAGCCGGCCGGGAACTACTAACTATGGCTACACCTTC.

The chain carries TRBV5-1 and TRBJ2-7; no firm D call. This CDR3 spans 14 amino acids. In germline, CDR1 is SGHRS, CDR2 YFSETQ. Trimming removed 5 bases at V and 2 bases at J, with 14 bases between. The CDR3 coding sequence is TGCGCCAGCAGTTCGATAGATACCACCTACGAGCAGTACTTC. Amino acid sequence: CASSSIDTTYEQYF.

The rearrangement uses TRBV19 and TRBJ2-7, with TRBD2 matching 8 bases. This CDR3 is built from 14 residues. V shed 4 bases and J 5 bases; nucleotides not matched to a gene: 7. The germline CDR1 and CDR2 sequences are LNHDA and SQIVND (reference sequence). Here the CDR3 DNA reads TGTGCCAGTAGTACTCAGCGGGGGTTGAACGAGCAGTACTTC. It translates to CASSTQRGLNEQYF. Using reference TRBV19 and TRBJ2-7 for the parts outside the CDR3, the full variable domain is DGGITQSPKYLFRKEGQNVTLSCEQNLNHDAMYWYRQDPGQGLRLIYYSQIVNDFQKGDIAEGYSVSREKKESFPLTVTSAQKNPTAFYLCASSTQRGLNEQYFGPGTRLTVT.